Sequencing of this T cell receptor beta chain was carried out in a study of cytomegalovirus exposure and HLA in healthy donors. Study-wide background: Within the Caucasian-associated ancestry cluster were roughly 82% of the approximately 370 genotyped donors. Study-wide results and limits: Most likely, a cluster of highly shared sequence variants arose as a sequencing artifact. Prediction of most subjects' HLA-A and HLA-B alleles by TCR beta sequences was reportedly accurate.

V shed 6 bases and J shed 0 bases, with 11 bases lying between them. CDR3 length: 15 amino acids. Looked up from germline, CDR1 is SNHLY and CDR2 is FYNNEI. About this clone itself: As yet, its antigen is unknown.

It was with 60 Vbeta and 13 Jbeta primers that the PCR ran. TCRdb's copy holds only in-frame clones and misses some; the assay was immunoSEQ multiplex PCR. The sample carries about 110,000 clones, 75% to 85% recorded once. The clonotype originates from a man in his fifties in good health and CMV-seronegative. The sequenced sample was PBMCs. This chain uses TRBV2 with TRBJ2-2, with D possibly TRBD2 on 6 matching bases. The CDR3 DNA reads as TGTGCCAGCAGCGGGGGTCTCGCGAACACCGGGGAGCTGTTTTTT. Protein sequence: CASSGGLANTGELFF.